The next 26 T cell receptor beta chains were all read from a single sample in a study of blood T cell repertoires in COVID-19. Sequencing used immunoSEQ multiplex PCR; TCRdb keeps in-frame clones, though not all of them. The sample records 75,000 to 100,000 clones, roughly 89% being singletons. Sequencing was done on a sample of peripheral blood. The receptors shown here come from a human donor in a cohort sampled during active COVID-19.

V and J are TRBV5-4 and TRBJ2-1; 14 nucleotides agree with TRBD2. Unmatched junction bases numbered 4, after V lost 4 bases and J lost 4 bases. Looked up from germline, CDR1 is SGHNT and CDR2 is YYREEE (reference sequence). The CDR3 has 16 residues. CDR3 sequence (DNA): TGTGCCAGCAGCGAGGGACTAGCGGGGGTATACAATGAGCAGTTCTTC. This translates into CASSEGLAGVYNEQFF.

The rearrangement uses TRBV4-3 and TRBJ2-1; 13 nucleotides match TRBD2. V trimming: 3 bases; J trimming: 1 base; junction bases outside the gene matches: 9. The germline V gene has CDR1 LGHNA and CDR2 YSLEER. The CDR3 consists of 19 residues. Written as DNA, the CDR3 is TGCGCCAGCAGCCAGCGCGGACTAGCGGGAGTTGGTTCCTACAATGAGCAGTTCTTC. As protein: CASSQRGLAGVGSYNEQFF.

This chain connects TRBV30 to TRBJ2-1; TRBD2 is a possible D gene (5 bases). V was cut by 1 base and J by 15 bases, with 16 bases left in between. This CDR3 is built from 12 residues. Germline V gives CDR1 GTSNPN, CDR2 SVGIG (reference sequence). CDR3 region: CAWSGIPEVLFF. The CDR3 DNA sequence: TGTGCCTGGAGTGGTATTCCGGAGGTCTTGTTCTTC.

Regarding this clone: The same CDR3 can be traced to other DNA sequences in this sample. The chain couples TRBV18 to TRBJ2-7; D not resolved. The CDR3 length is 12 residues. The V end lost 0 bases, the J end lost 6 bases, and 6 bases lay between the germline ends. Germline V gives CDR1 KGHSH, CDR2 LQKENI. The chain's CDR3 is CASSPPSGEQYF. The CDR3 coding sequence is TGTGCCAGCTCACCACCATCCGGCGAGCAGTACTTC.

The V and J genes are TRBV7-9 and TRBJ2-1; 13 positions agree with TRBD2. Germline assignment: CDR1 SEHNR and CDR2 FQNEAQ (reference sequence). The CDR3 has 15 residues. V trimming: 4 bases; J trimming: 6 bases; junction bases outside the gene matches: 3. CDR3 protein: CASSSGLAGVNEQFF. The DNA of the CDR3 is TGTGCCAGCAGCTCCGGACTAGCGGGAGTCAATGAGCAGTTCTTC.

The chain carries TRBV4-1 and TRBJ1-2; D is possibly TRBD1 (5 bases). The CDR3 totals 16 residues. Germline V gene sequence: CDR1 MGHRA, CDR2 YSYEKL. The V end was cut by 3 bases, the J end by 8 bases, with 22 bases between. The CDR3 loop reads CASSHAWRGRAGGYTF. The CDR3 DNA reads as TGCGCCAGCAGCCACGCCTGGAGGGGCAGGGCCGGAGGCTACACCTTC.

The V and J genes are TRBV7-2 and TRBJ1-1, with a weak D call TRBD1 (6 bases). V lost 0 bases, J lost 3 bases, and 14 bases lay in between. This CDR3 comprises 16 residues. Germline-derived CDR1 and CDR2 are SGHTA and FQGNSA. The CDR3 DNA reads TGTGCCAGCAGCTTAGCGCAGCCAGGGGCGGACACTGAAGCTTTCTTT. Its translation: CASSLAQPGADTEAFF.

About this clone itself: This sample also contains other DNA sequences that code for the same CDR3. CDR3 nucleotide sequence: TGTGCCAGCAGCCCTGGACTAGCGGGGGGGACTAGCACAGATACGCAGTATTTT. It codes for CASSPGLAGGTSTDTQYF. The chain couples TRBV7-8 to TRBJ2-3, with 15 bases fitting TRBD2. V shed 5 bases and J 0 bases; nucleotides not matched to a gene: 6. This CDR3 is 18 amino acids long. Germline loops: CDR1 SGHVS, CDR2 FQNEAQ.

This chain joins TRBV12-3 or TRBV12-4 and TRBJ1-2; D ambiguous. The CDR3 covers 11 residues. Trimming removed 4 bases from V and 8 bases from J, with 8 bases in between. CDR3 DNA sequence: TGTGCCAGCAGTTCCCTCGGGGGCTACACCTTC. Its protein is CASSSLGGYTF.

This chain uses TRBV6-5 with TRBJ1-1; 8 bases match TRBD1. CDR3 length: 15 residues. Germline CDR1 and CDR2: MNHEY and SVGAGI. J lost 4 bases, V lost 6 bases, and 10 bases had no gene match. This chain's CDR3 is CASSVDRGGGTEAFF. The CDR3 region has the DNA TGTGCCAGCAGCGTAGACAGGGGTGGAGGCACTGAAGCTTTCTTT.

This clone was observed at least ten times. The chain links TRBV2 to TRBJ1-2, with 9 bases that match TRBD1. This CDR3 has 13 residues. Germline loops: CDR1 SNHLY, CDR2 FYNNEI. J lost 7 bases, V lost 5 bases, and 5 bases had no gene match. The CDR3 region has the DNA TGTGCCAGCAGTCTCGGACAGGGGCCTGGCTACACCTTC. It specifies CASSLGQGPGYTF.

In DNA form, the CDR3 reads TGTGCCAGCAGTGGGGTCGCAGGGGAGATCAACGGCTACACCTTC. Encoded protein: CASSGVAGEINGYTF. The chain links TRBV25-1 to TRBJ1-2, with D possibly being TRBD1 (6 bases). Germline V gene lookup returns CDR1 MGHDK and CDR2 SYGVNS. V was pared by 4 bases and J by 8 bases, with 20 bases between. The CDR3 runs 15 residues.

This clone has just one count. The chain uses TRBV6-2 or TRBV6-3 and TRBJ2-5; 10 positions agree with TRBD2. From germline, CDR1 is MNHEY and CDR2 SVGEGT. The junction had 9 bases not matched to a gene; V was cut back by 2 bases and J by 6 bases. This CDR3 has 16 residues. In nucleotides, the CDR3 is TGTGCCAGCAGTTACCCCCGGGCTAGCGGGAGCCAGACCCAGTACTTC. It encodes CASSYPRASGSQTQYF.

The chain links TRBV10-2 to TRBJ1-2; D not resolved. CDR3 size: 12 residues. From germline, CDR1 is WSHSY and CDR2 SAAADI. The V gene lost 7 bases and the J gene lost 0 bases, with 6 bases spanning the gap. The CDR3 bases are TGCGCCAGCAACAATGCTAACTATGGCTACACCTTC. Translation: CASNNANYGYTF.

The genes are TRBV7-9 and TRBJ1-1; a weak D match, TRBD1 (5 bases). Looked up from germline, CDR1 is SEHNR and CDR2 is FQNEAQ (reference sequence). This CDR3 contains 14 residues. Trimming took off 5 bases at V and 4 bases at J, with 14 bases between the two ends. The CDR3 DNA reads TGTGCCAGCAGCCCAGATACAGGTCGCACTGAAGCTTTCTTT. Its translation is CASSPDTGRTEAFF.

Points on this clone: Distinct nucleotide sequences in the sample also encode this CDR3. The V gene is TRBV2, the J gene TRBJ1-1; possible D gene TRBD1, 6 bases. There are 13 residues in the CDR3. Between the trimmed V and J ends, which lost 4 bases and 5 bases, there was a span of 11 bases. CDR1 and CDR2 from the germline V gene are SNHLY and FYNNEI. CDR3 sequence: CASSGQGGTEAFF. CDR3 in DNA: TGTGCCAGCAGTGGTCAAGGGGGAACTGAAGCTTTCTTT.

V and J are TRBV19 and TRBJ1-5; 9 bases agree with TRBD1. The V gene's germline CDR1 is LNHDA and CDR2 SQIVND (reference sequence). V gave up 6 bases and J gave up 1 base; unmatched junction bases: 10. This CDR3 is 17 amino acids long. The CDR3 sequence is CASSSGTGTYSNQPQHF. The CDR3 DNA is TGTGCCAGTAGCTCCGGGACAGGGACCTACAGCAATCAGCCCCAGCATTTT.

V gene TRBV4-3 combines with J gene TRBJ1-1; weak D call: TRBD1 (5 bases). Looked up from germline, CDR1 is LGHNA and CDR2 is YSLEER. The CDR3 totals 15 residues. V dropped 2 bases and J dropped 1 base, with 11 bases sitting between them. As DNA, the CDR3 is TGCGCCAGCAGCCAACGTGTAGACAGGAACACTGAAGCTTTCTTT. Its protein product is CASSQRVDRNTEAFF.

This clone was seen just once. This chain links TRBV7-8 with TRBJ1-1, with D possibly being TRBD1 (6 bases). V lost 3 bases to trimming and J lost 4 bases, with 15 bases between them. This CDR3 spans 15 amino acids. Per germline, CDR1 SGHVS and CDR2 FQNEAQ. Here the CDR3 DNA reads TGTGCCAGCAGCTTGGAGTCAAGGGGGTCCACTGAAGCTTTCTTT. Translating it yields CASSLESRGSTEAFF.

The CDR3 is CASSIWPYNEQFF. Here the CDR3 DNA reads TGTGCCAGCAGTATTTGGCCTTACAATGAGCAGTTCTTC. The rearrangement uses TRBV6-6 and TRBJ2-1; D gene uncertain. From germline, CDR1 is MNHNY and CDR2 SVGAGI (reference sequence). Trimming shortened V by 5 bases and J by 4 bases, and 9 bases separated the two germline ends. CDR3 size: 13 residues.

The chain uses TRBV6-5 and TRBJ2-1, with D perhaps matching TRBD1 (5 bases). Trimming cost V 0 bases and J 3 bases, with 9 bases left between them. Germline CDR1 reads MNHEY; CDR2 reads SVGAGI. This CDR3 is built from 15 residues. DNA for the CDR3: TGTGCCAGCAGTTACTCGGGCAGGGTCTACAATGAGCAGTTCTTC. Amino acid sequence: CASSYSGRVYNEQFF.

The sample holds one count of this clone. The chain carries TRBV19 and TRBJ1-2; D possibly corresponds to TRBD1 (6 bases). V was pared by 3 bases and J by 4 bases, with 15 bases between. This CDR3 has 15 residues. Germline-derived CDR1 and CDR2 are LNHDA and SQIVND (reference sequence). This CDR3 is CASSMVQGLGYGYTF. For the CDR3, the DNA is TGTGCCAGTAGTATGGTGCAGGGGCTCGGCTATGGCTACACCTTC. Based on the CDR3 plus reference TRBV19 and TRBJ1-2, the full variable domain is DGGITQSPKYLFRKEGQNVTLSCEQNLNHDAMYWYRQDPGQGLRLIYYSQIVNDFQKGDIAEGYSVSREKKESFPLTVTSAQKNPTAFYLCASSMVQGLGYGYTFGSGTRLTVV.

This chain uses TRBV6-1 with TRBJ1-5; possibly TRBD1 for D (5 bases). Germline loops: CDR1 MNHNS, CDR2 SASEGT. V was shortened by 2 bases and J by 7 bases, with 15 bases between the two germline ends. The CDR3 extends over 15 amino acids. The DNA of the CDR3 is TGTGCCAGCAGTGAAAAGGCAGGGATCCAACAGCCCCAGCATTTT. The encoded protein is CASSEKAGIQQPQHF.

The chain links TRBV7-8 to TRBJ1-1, with D possibly being TRBD1 (5 bases). Germline values: CDR1 SGHVS, CDR2 FQNEAQ. This CDR3 is 16 amino acids long. Trimming shortened V by 4 bases and J by 0 bases, and 15 bases separated the two germline ends. The chain's CDR3 is CASSWGGGRLNTEAFF. The DNA of the CDR3 is TGTGCCAGCAGCTGGGGCGGGGGTAGACTGAACACTGAAGCTTTCTTT. The whole variable domain, remainder taken from reference TRBV7-8 and TRBJ1-1, is GAGVSQSPRYKVAKRGQDVALRCDPISGHVSLFWYQQALGQGPEFLTYFQNEAQLDKSGLPSDRFFAERPEGSVSTLKIQRTQQEDSAVYLCASSWGGGRLNTEAFFGQGTRLTVV.

With respect to this clone: An end of the junction differs from the germline gene, which may be a read error. V is TRBV19 and J is TRBJ2-6, with D possibly being TRBD2 (6 bases). The CDR3 spans 16 residues. The germline V gene has CDR1 LNHDA and CDR2 SQIVND (reference sequence). The CDR3 here is CASKWRASSGANVLTF. CDR3 nucleotide sequence: TGTGCGAGTAAGTGGAGGGCCAGCTCTGGGGCCAACGTCCTGACTTTC.

This sequence joins TRBV5-1 and TRBJ1-2, with D perhaps matching TRBD1 (6 bases). V gave up 0 bases and J gave up 6 bases, with 18 bases separating them. Germline CDR1 is SGHRS and CDR2 is YFSETQ. The CDR3 has 16 residues. The CDR3 bases are TGCGCCAGCAGCTTGGATGGGACACCCACCGAAGATGGCTACACCTTC. Amino acids: CASSLDGTPTEDGYTF. Variable domain in full (rest from reference TRBV5-1 and TRBJ1-2): KAGVTQTPRYLIKTRGQQVTLSCSPISGHRSVSWYQQTPGQGLQFLFEYFSETQRNKGNFPGRFSGRQFSNSRSEMNVSTLELGDSALYLCASSLDGTPTEDGYTFGSGTRLTVV.